This TCR beta chain was obtained from a study of T cells expressing NK-cell markers. The CDR3 has 15 amino acids. Per germline, CDR1 SQVTM and CDR2 ANQGSEA. TCRdb reanalyzed the 5' RACE reads and collapses them to one entry per CDR3 protein, without DNA. The sample holds some 390,000 distinct CDR3 sequences. Study-wide points: Each of about 6 donors carried dominant NKG2C+ clonotypes accounting for roughly 1.0-8% of CD8+ T cells.

Turning to this clonotype: The antigen is not known.

The sequence was obtained from a woman aged 50 to 60 in good health. The sample consisted of blood T cells: a sorted CD56 or NKG2C T cell subset, CD4+ or CD8+ T cells, or bulk PBMC T cells (not recorded which). This chain links TRBV29-1 with TRBJ2-5; the TCRdb call, TRBD2, lacks DNA for checking. CDR3 in amino acids: CSVVGGTSFEETQYF.